Shown below are 18 T cell receptor beta chains from a single sample sequenced in a study of T cells in Graves' hyperthyroidism and ophthalmopathy. TCR beta CDR3 regions were amplified from RNA transcripts. HTBI primers were the set used in a first-round RT-PCR of the TCR CDR3. From the multiplex PCR reads, TCRdb called clonotypes with MiXCR, one entry per CDR3 protein. The data show around 450,000 distinct CDR3 sequences, around 14% seen once. Sequenced: blood. These receptors were obtained from a young woman with Graves' hyperthyroidism.

This clonotype was seen more than once but under ten times. The rearrangement joins TRBV4-2 to TRBJ2-7; tentatively, D is TRBD2 (6 bases). With 1 base removed from V and 1 base from J, the gap between germline ends came to 8 bases. Germline CDR1 reads LGHNA; CDR2 reads YNFKEQ. This CDR3 has 14 residues. The CDR3 bases are TGTGCCAGCAGCCAAGGGGACTTTTCCTACGAGCAGTACTTC. As protein: CASSQGDFSYEQYF.

This clonotype showed up many times. The chain employs TRBV7-9 and TRBJ1-4; 10 positions match TRBD1. The CDR3 runs 16 residues. The junction had 5 bases not matched to a gene; V was cut back by 0 bases and J by 7 bases. CDR1 and CDR2 from the germline V gene are SEHNR and FQNEAQ (reference sequence). In nucleotides, the CDR3 is TGTGCCAGCAGCTTAGCGTGGGGACAGGGGACTGAAAAACTGTTTTTT. This encodes CASSLAWGQGTEKLFF.

This clonotype was counted many times. The gene calls are TRBV7-9 and TRBJ2-7, with TRBD1 identical over 7 bases. The CDR3 is made up of 17 amino acids. The trim removed 1 base at V and 1 base at J, leaving 10 bases unmatched. CDR1 is SEHNR and CDR2 is FQNEAQ in the germline V gene (reference sequence). In DNA, the CDR3 is TGTGCCAGCAGCTTAGGAACGACAGGGTTGGGTTCCTACGAGCAGTACTTC. Amino acid sequence: CASSLGTTGLGSYEQYF.

Notes on this clonotype: A much larger clone lies one base from this, so it may be a read error. The J gene is TRBJ2-5, the V gene TRBV3-1; perhaps TRBD2 as D (6 bases). The V gene lost 3 bases and the J gene lost 1 base, with 15 bases spanning the gap. This CDR3 comprises 16 residues. In germline, CDR1 is LGHDT, CDR2 YNNKEL (reference sequence). The DNA for the CDR3 is TGTGCCAGCAGCCAGACTAACGGGAGTCCCCAAGAGACCCAGTACTTC. It codes for CASSQTNGSPQETQYF.

This clonotype was recorded a few times. One end of the junction is discordant with germline, which a read error may explain. The rearrangement uses TRBV5-1 and TRBJ2-2; D possibly uses TRBD1 or TRBD2 (5 bases each). This CDR3 region has 19 residues. Germline V gene data show CDR1 as SGHRS and CDR2 as YFSETQ. The CDR3 DNA follows: TGCGCCAGCAACTTGGGACGGCTCCCCGGGTTTTCGAACACCGGGGAGCTGTTTTTT. This translates into CASNLGRLPGFSNTGELFF.

This clonotype showed up just a few times. The chain combines TRBV7-3 with TRBJ2-1; 8 positions agree with TRBD2. This CDR3 has 15 residues. J gave up 9 bases and V 5 bases, and 12 bases lay outside the gene matches. Germline V lookup: CDR1 SGHTA, CDR2 FQGTGA. The CDR3, as DNA: TGTGCCAGCAGCCCGACCGGGACTAGGGTCGGTGAGCAGTTCTTC. Residues: CASSPTGTRVGEQFF.

This clonotype was counted once. The chain recombines TRBV10-3 with TRBJ1-4, with TRBD1 as a possible D gene (6 bases). Per germline, CDR1 ENHRY and CDR2 SYGVKD. V dropped 6 bases and J dropped 3 bases, with 14 bases sitting between them. This CDR3 has 15 amino acids. The CDR3 here is CAISDPTGSNEKLFF. The DNA of the CDR3 is TGTGCCATCAGCGACCCGACAGGATCTAATGAAAAACTGTTTTTT.

This clonotype was counted between two and nine times. This chain uses TRBV7-6 with TRBJ2-1; 7 bases are a match to TRBD2. The CDR3 consists of 16 residues. Germline values: CDR1 SGHVS, CDR2 FNYEAQ. After removal of 2 bases from V and 8 bases from J, the junction contained 12 bases not matched to a gene. Written as DNA, the CDR3 is TGTGCCAGCAGCTTAAAGTGGTATCTAGCGGATGATGAGCAGTTCTTC. Protein product: CASSLKWYLADDEQFF.

This clonotype occurred many times. The genes are TRBV11-3 and TRBJ2-5; 7 nucleotides agree with TRBD2. The J segment lost 4 bases and the V segment lost 1 base, leaving 6 bases of the junction unmatched. The germline gives CDR1 SGHNT, CDR2 YENEEA. The CDR3 runs 15 residues. Here the CDR3 reads CASSLGGGRAETQYF. The CDR3 DNA reads TGTGCCAGCAGCTTAGGCGGAGGGAGGGCAGAGACCCAGTACTTC. The whole variable domain, remainder taken from reference TRBV11-3 and TRBJ2-5, is EAGVVQSPRYKIIEKKQPVAFWCNPISGHNTLYWYLQNLGQGPELLIRYENEEAVDDSQLPKDRFSAERLKGVDSTLKIQPAELGDSAVYLCASSLGGGRAETQYFGPGTRLLVL.

This clonotype has more than one count but fewer than ten. The chain combines TRBV6-1 with TRBJ2-1; no reliable D call. Germline V lookup: CDR1 MNHNS, CDR2 SASEGT. V lost 1 base and J 9 bases, leaving 10 bases between the germline ends. The CDR3 runs to 13 residues. CDR3 loop: CASSEDSATEQFF. CDR3 coding DNA: TGTGCCAGCAGTGAAGATTCGGCTACTGAGCAGTTCTTC.

This clonotype has only a few counts. J is TRBJ2-1 and V is TRBV19; D gene unclear. With 3 bases removed from V and 1 base from J, the gap between germline ends came to 10 bases. Germline assignment: CDR1 LNHDA and CDR2 SQIVND (reference sequence). The CDR3 extends over 15 amino acids. CDR3 amino acids: CASSIFGISYNEQFF. DNA for the CDR3: TGTGCCAGTAGTATTTTCGGAATATCCTACAATGAGCAGTTCTTC.

This clonotype was found a few times. The chain joins TRBV24-1 to TRBJ2-1; D gene uncertain. The CDR3 has 11 residues. V lost 6 bases and J 4 bases, leaving 3 bases between the germline ends. CDR1 is KGHDR and CDR2 is SFDVKD in the germline V gene. CDR3 in amino acids: CATSYYNEQFF. CDR3 DNA sequence: TGTGCCACCAGTTATTACAATGAGCAGTTCTTC.

Turning to this clonotype: At one of its ends the junction is not consistent with the germline gene, which may arise from a read error. CDR3 protein: CASSGTSGLAKNVQYF. CDR3 DNA sequence: TGCGCCAGCAGCGGAACGTCAGGTCTAGCCAAAAACGTTCAGTACTTC. V usage is TRBV5-1 and J usage is TRBJ2-4, with TRBD2 as a possible D gene (5 bases). Germline V lookup: CDR1 SGHRS, CDR2 YFSETQ. The CDR3 has 16 residues.

This clonotype was seen at least ten times. The chain is built from TRBV20-1 and TRBJ2-3; the D gene is possibly TRBD2 (6 bases). The CDR3 is 12 amino acids. The V end was cut by 3 bases, the J end by 5 bases, with 9 bases between. Germline assignment: CDR1 DFQATT and CDR2 SNEGSKA (reference sequence). The CDR3 region is CSASGTGDTQYF. DNA for the CDR3: TGCAGTGCTAGTGGGACTGGAGATACGCAGTATTTT.

The rearrangement links TRBV4-1 to TRBJ2-2, with D unresolved. V was clipped by 1 base and J by 3 bases, with 12 bases between them. Germline values: CDR1 MGHRA, CDR2 YSYEKL. The CDR3 sequence is 16 residues long. CDR3 residues: CASSQGWGRYTGELFF. CDR3 nucleotides: TGCGCCAGCAGCCAAGGGTGGGGAAGATACACCGGGGAGCTGTTTTTT.

Ten or more counts support this clonotype. The chain joins TRBV5-5 to TRBJ2-3; no reliable D call. Germline V gives CDR1 SGHKS, CDR2 YYEKEE (reference sequence). The V gene lost 0 bases and the J gene lost 0 bases, with 8 bases spanning the gap. The CDR3 consists of 15 residues. CDR3 DNA: TGTGCCAGCAGCTTGGTTCCGGGCAGCACAGATACGCAGTATTTT. The encoded protein is CASSLVPGSTDTQYF.

This clonotype came up many times. The chain has TRBV6-1 and TRBJ1-1; D is perhaps TRBD1 (5 bases). CDR1 MNHNS and CDR2 SASEGT come from the germline V gene. The V end was cut by 7 bases, the J end by 0 bases, with 18 bases between. The CDR3 runs to 16 residues. For the CDR3, the DNA is TGTGCCAGCAACCGGGACGATAACCGAATGAACACTGAAGCTTTCTTT. Translating gives CASNRDDNRMNTEAFF.

The rearrangement joins TRBV10-3 to TRBJ2-7; TRBD2 aligns across 8 bases. J was trimmed by 3 bases and V by 4 bases; bases with no gene match: 14. Looked up from germline, CDR1 is ENHRY and CDR2 is SYGVKD. This CDR3 is built from 17 residues. For the CDR3, the DNA is TGTGCCATCAGTGCCCCCGCCGGGGCTAGCGGGTACTACGAGCAGTACTTC. It specifies CAISAPAGASGYYEQYF.